Listed below are T cell receptor beta chains from one sample, sequenced in a study of T cell responses to AZD1222 COVID-19 vaccine. The data were produced by immunoSEQ multiplex PCR, yet TCRdb's version contains in-frame clones alone and is incomplete. The sample has about 110,000 clones; about nine tenths are singletons. Sequencing used peripheral blood, obtained on day 0 of MenACWY control vaccination. The receptor set was obtained from an adult in good health. CDR3s include the opening cysteine and the closing phenylalanine or tryptophan.

V gene,J gene,CDR3 protein
TRBV5-4,TRBJ1-1,CASSLAGGPNTEAFF
TRBV5-1,TRBJ2-1,CASSGTSGAYNEQFF
TRBV5-1,TRBJ1-2,CASSLVEGGYTF
TRBV30,TRBJ1-6,CAWSQVWGSNSPLHF
TRBV7-8,TRBJ2-6,CASSFRAGANVLTF
TRBV5-1,TRBJ2-7,CASSPDFLTGQKRDEQYF
TRBV6-1,TRBJ1-6,CASSEPGQGDSPLHF
TRBV7-9,TRBJ2-1,CASTRRLTSGFSYNEQFF
TRBV19,TRBJ1-2,CASGSRGLRDGYTF
TRBV5-1,TRBJ1-6,CASSLDVGRGNSPLHF
TRBV6-5,TRBJ2-7,CASSYGTGKYEQYF
TRBV7-8,TRBJ1-1,CASSFGDFGEAFF
TRBV6-2/TRBV6-3,TRBJ1-1,CASSPQGWLDTEAFF
TRBV2,TRBJ1-4,CASRETGGKEKLFF
TRBV12-3/TRBV12-4,TRBJ1-1,CASSPRANTEAFF
TRBV7-3,TRBJ2-5,CASSRGGRQETQYF
TRBV25-1,TRBJ1-1,CASSEYGSSRGAFF
TRBV6-4,TRBJ1-2,CASKAPGLGTGYTF
TRBV5-4,TRBJ2-1,CASSLSGALGYNEQFF
TRBV4-3,TRBJ1-4,CASSQDPGLNEKLFF
TRBV28,TRBJ2-7,CASSLRRGTFNSYEQYF
TRBV6-1,TRBJ2-7,CASSEVPGLAGREQYF
TRBV2,TRBJ1-2,CASSEGREVGYTF
TRBV7-2,TRBJ1-5,CASSPRRGEPQHF
TRBV27,TRBJ2-7,CASGPGRSSYEQYF
TRBV12-3/TRBV12-4,TRBJ2-7,CASSPALAYEQYF
TRBV13,TRBJ1-1,CASSLGLQAGTEAFF
TRBV7-9,TRBJ2-4,CASSLYPQGLGNIQYF
TRBV7-2,TRBJ1-2,CASSYGTGAQNRGYTF
TRBV2,TRBJ1-1,CASRLRTVNTEAFF
TRBV5-1,TRBJ2-7,CASSPRTPGGFYEQYF
TRBV29-1,TRBJ1-2,CSVEDWASAYGYTF
TRBV30,TRBJ2-7,CAWSPLGRGGAYEQYF
TRBV19,TRBJ2-3,CASKSLERGSFTDTQYF
TRBV2,TRBJ1-1,CASGTAFMNTEAFF
TRBV28,TRBJ2-7,CASSNRVAYEQYF
TRBV24-1,TRBJ1-4,CATSDGGAGEKLFF
TRBV6-5,TRBJ1-2,CASNSENTNYGYTF
TRBV18,TRBJ2-3,CASSPPLGTGGTDTQYF
TRBV12-3/TRBV12-4,TRBJ2-2,CASSFEGGELFF
TRBV30,TRBJ2-3,CAWSVWQGIADTQYF
TRBV6-5,TRBJ1-3,CASSNNREDTIYF
TRBV3-1/TRBV3-2,TRBJ1-5,CASSPYSGNQPQHF
TRBV6-5,TRBJ2-7,CASRGLGLSYEQYF
TRBV27,TRBJ1-3,CASSSLLRGGSRNTIYF
TRBV6-6,TRBJ1-1,CASSYPRTGNTEAFF
TRBV5-4,TRBJ2-3,CASSPGLGATDTQYF
TRBV6-4,TRBJ2-1,CASSVELAEWNEQFF
TRBV2,TRBJ2-1,CASSLSGEFYNEQFF
TRBV28,TRBJ2-2,CASRWGQGVGTGELFF
TRBV6-5,TRBJ2-5,CASSSGRRETQYF
TRBV11-1,TRBJ2-7,CASSQGTGPLDEQYF
TRBV27,TRBJ1-6,CASSLAGGRRNSPLHF